This TCR beta chain was recovered during a study of cytomegalovirus exposure and HLA in healthy donors. Germline V gene data show CDR1 as MNHEY and CDR2 as SMNVEV (reference sequence). V shed 4 bases and J 6 bases; nucleotides not matched to a gene: 5. This CDR3 spans 14 amino acids. Vbeta (60) and Jbeta (13) primers were used in the PCR. The assay was immunoSEQ multiplex PCR, and TCRdb's table has in-frame clones only and misses some. The table records about 160,000 clones, about 71% of them present only once. For this clone: Other DNA sequences of this sample code for an identical CDR3.

The genes are TRBV27 and TRBJ2-1, with TRBD1 matching over 8 bases. Sample: PBMCs. The clonotype originates from a woman in her 30s in good health and CMV-seronegative. CDR3 amino acids: CASSYAGGFNEQFF. The CDR3 region has the DNA TGTGCCAGCAGTTATGCAGGGGGCTTCAATGAGCAGTTCTTC.